Listed below are T cell receptor beta chains from one sample, sequenced in a study of control samples from healthy donors and cancer patients. The repertoire was sequenced with immunoSEQ multiplex PCR; TCRdb's copy has only in-frame clones and lacks some. The specimen's table records roughly 200,000 clones. Sequenced input: blood. Every receptor here comes from a woman aged 25 to 45 in good health. Both conserved end residues are part of each CDR3. The order of the fields is J gene, D gene, V gene, CDR3 protein, CDR3 DNA. D genes are given only for firm matches.

J gene: TRBJ1-2
D gene: -
V gene: TRBV7-3
CDR3 protein: CASSSSGANYGYTF
CDR3 DNA: TGTGCCAGCAGCTCCTCGGGGGCGAACTATGGCTACACCTTC

J gene: TRBJ2-7
D gene: TRBD2
V gene: TRBV30
CDR3 protein: CARLVAGPYF
CDR3 DNA: TGTGCCAGGCTTGTAGCGGGGCCTTACTTC

J gene: TRBJ2-2
D gene: -
V gene: TRBV5-6
CDR3 protein: CASSFAGELFF
CDR3 DNA: TGTGCCAGCAGCTTCGCCGGGGAGCTGTTTTTT

J gene: TRBJ2-7
D gene: -
V gene: TRBV7-2
CDR3 protein: CASSPRPGHLYEQYF
CDR3 DNA: TGTGCCAGCAGCCCAAGACCCGGCCACCTTTACGAGCAGTACTTC

J gene: TRBJ1-5
D gene: TRBD1
V gene: TRBV3-1/TRBV3-2
CDR3 protein: CASSQGTLDRVYQPQHF
CDR3 DNA: TGTGCCAGCAGCCAAGGGACACTTGACAGGGTCTATCAGCCCCAGCATTTT

J gene: TRBJ1-1
D gene: -
V gene: TRBV12-2
CDR3 protein: CASRLDKGRVNTEAFF
CDR3 DNA: TGTGCAAGTCGCTTAGACAAAGGTAGGGTCAACACTGAAGCTTTCTTT

J gene: TRBJ1-5
D gene: -
V gene: TRBV7-9
CDR3 protein: CASSRDPLNQPQHF
CDR3 DNA: TGTGCCAGCAGCCGGGACCCGCTCAATCAGCCCCAGCATTTT

J gene: TRBJ1-5
D gene: -
V gene: TRBV10-3
CDR3 protein: CAISGEGLSNQPQHF
CDR3 DNA: TGTGCCATCAGTGGAGAGGGATTAAGCAATCAGCCCCAGCATTTT

J gene: TRBJ1-3
D gene: -
V gene: TRBV6-5
CDR3 protein: CATLRAQDSGNTIYF
CDR3 DNA: TGTGCCACCCTCCGGGCTCAGGACTCTGGAAACACCATATATTTT

J gene: TRBJ2-7
D gene: -
V gene: TRBV5-4
CDR3 protein: CASSLMVADEQYF
CDR3 DNA: TGTGCCAGCAGCTTGATGGTAGCAGACGAGCAGTACTTC

J gene: TRBJ1-3
D gene: -
V gene: TRBV7-6
CDR3 protein: CASSPLEASGNTIYF
CDR3 DNA: TGTGCCAGCAGCCCGCTCGAGGCCTCTGGAAACACCATATATTTT